These 21 T cell receptor beta chains were sequenced from one sample in a study of CD8+ T cells in alopecia areata. Following RNA extraction, reverse transcription yielded cDNA that acted as the sequencing template. Data came from immunoSEQ multiplex PCR; TCRdb stores just in-frame clones and leaves some out. The sample has 200,000 to 250,000 clones; around three fifths are singletons. The source was CD4+ T cells sorted from blood, collected at week 0. Receptor source: a human donor with alopecia areata.

The chain has TRBV9 and TRBJ1-3; TRBD1 agrees at 7 bases. V lost 3 bases to trimming and J lost 4 bases; unmatched junction nucleotides: 7. The germline CDR1 and CDR2 sequences are SGDLS and YYNGEE. The CDR3 consists of 15 residues. The CDR3 loop reads CASSADRSSGNTIYF. In nucleotides, the CDR3 is TGTGCCAGCAGCGCGGACAGGTCATCAGGAAACACCATATATTTT.

This clone was picked up one time. The J gene is TRBJ1-2, the V gene TRBV29-1; tentative D call: TRBD1 (6 bases). The V gene's germline CDR1 is SQVTM and CDR2 ANQGSEA. The CDR3 consists of 21 residues. The V end was cut by 7 bases, the J end by 3 bases, with 39 bases between. The CDR3 DNA reads TGCAGCGCTGACCAGCCCGCCGGGACAAAGGCGATCAGTGGTCGAGACTATGGCTACACCTTC. Its translation is CSADQPAGTKAISGRDYGYTF.

This clone was picked up a small number of times. V gene TRBV5-1 combines with J gene TRBJ1-3; D is undetermined. Per germline, CDR1 SGHRS and CDR2 YFSETQ. This CDR3 has 14 amino acids. V was cut by 4 bases and J by 4 bases, with 12 bases left in between. The CDR3 is CASSRWAGGNTIYF. The CDR3 bases are TGCGCCAGCAGCCGATGGGCAGGAGGAAACACCATATATTTT. Complete variable domain (other parts from reference TRBV5-1 and TRBJ1-3): KAGVTQTPRYLIKTRGQQVTLSCSPISGHRSVSWYQQTPGQGLQFLFEYFSETQRNKGNFPGRFSGRQFSNSRSEMNVSTLELGDSALYLCASSRWAGGNTIYFGEGSWLTVV.

A remark on this clone: A much larger clonotype is one base distant, so this may be a read error. Different DNA sequences within this sample yield the same CDR3. V gene TRBV6-5 combines with J gene TRBJ1-1; tentative D call: TRBD1 (6 bases). CDR1 is MNHEY and CDR2 is SVGAGI in the germline V gene. V was clipped by 4 bases and J by 1 base, with 7 bases between them. This CDR3 has 13 amino acids. The CDR3 loop is CASSLGQNTEAFF. CDR3 sequence (DNA): TGTGCCAGCAGTTTGGGACAGAACACTGAAGCTTTCTTT.

V and J are TRBV19 and TRBJ2-2; D is undetermined. The CDR3 covers 17 residues. Between the trimmed V and J ends, which lost 5 bases and 3 bases, there was a span of 19 bases. Germline assignment: CDR1 LNHDA and CDR2 SQIVND (reference sequence). The CDR3 sequence: CASSQTPQARDTGELFF. CDR3 bases: TGTGCCAGTAGTCAAACTCCGCAGGCACGGGACACCGGGGAGCTGTTTTTT.

This clone came up a few times. The CDR3 DNA is TGCAGCGTTGAAGATCGCGGGACAGGGGGCGCCGAGCAGTACTTC. Its translation: CSVEDRGTGGAEQYF. V is TRBV29-1 and J is TRBJ2-7; 12 bases map to TRBD1. Germline trimming cut 0 bases from V and 6 bases from J; bases unmatched to any gene: 6. CDR1 is SQVTM and CDR2 is ANQGSEA in the germline V gene. The CDR3 sequence is 15 residues long.

J is TRBJ2-5 and V is TRBV11-2; either TRBD1 or TRBD2 may fit D (6 bases each). Deletions cut 6 bases from V and 4 bases from J, with 24 bases between. The CDR3 covers 17 residues. Looked up from germline, CDR1 is SGHAT and CDR2 is FQNNGV. CDR3 region: CASRGIQGGIWRETQYF. For the CDR3, the DNA is TGTGCCAGCAGGGGGATACAGGGAGGTATTTGGAGAGAGACCCAGTACTTC.

This clone was detected ten times or more. This chain uses TRBV7-9 with TRBJ2-7, with D hard to call. V lost 5 bases and J lost 2, with 13 bases in between. The germline CDR1 and CDR2 sequences are SEHNR and FQNEAQ (reference sequence). This CDR3 contains 14 residues. The CDR3 DNA reads as TGTGCCAGCAGCAAGGTTGGCAGGACCTACGAGCAGTACTTC. It specifies CASSKVGRTYEQYF.

The chain employs TRBV20-1 and TRBJ1-2; the D is unclear. Between the trimmed V and J ends, which lost 7 bases and 8 bases, there was a span of 14 bases. The CDR3 length is 11 residues. The germline V gene encodes CDR1 DFQATT and CDR2 SNEGSKA (reference sequence). In DNA form, the CDR3 reads TGCAGTGTGGCGGGTCTTGGGGGCTACACCTTC. It translates to CSVAGLGGYTF.

The rearrangement uses TRBV29-1 and TRBJ1-4; D is undetermined. V was shortened by 6 bases and J by 7 bases, with 6 bases between the two germline ends. Germline CDR1 is SQVTM and CDR2 is ANQGSEA. CDR3 length: 10 amino acids. CDR3 nucleotide sequence: TGCAGCGTATTGTCTGAAAAACTGTTTTTT. It codes for CSVLSEKLFF.

V gene TRBV6-1 combines with J gene TRBJ1-2, with D possibly matching TRBD1 (5 bases). This CDR3 has 16 residues. V lost 4 bases and J lost 6, with 21 bases in between. Looked up from germline, CDR1 is MNHNS and CDR2 is SASEGT. CDR3 nucleotide sequence: TGTGCCAGCAGTGGGCGGCAGGAGAGGGGAATAGATGGCTACACCTTC. Encoded protein: CASSGRQERGIDGYTF.

The V gene is TRBV5-7, the J gene TRBJ1-1; D gene ambiguous. TRBV5-7 is an ORF; its function is uncertain. V was pared by 0 bases and J by 1 base, with 4 bases between. The CDR3 loop spans 13 amino acids. The DNA of the CDR3 is TGTGCCAGCAGCTTGGGCAGGAACACTGAAGCTTTCTTT. Translation gives CASSLGRNTEAFF.

The rearrangement links TRBV29-1 to TRBJ2-6, with 9 bases lining up with TRBD1. The V and J ends lost 7 bases and 4 bases, in that order; junction bases with no gene match: 5. CDR1 is SQVTM and CDR2 is ANQGSEA in the germline V gene. The CDR3 totals 14 residues. The CDR3 sequence is CSARQGEGANVLTF. CDR3 sequence (DNA): TGCAGCGCCCGACAGGGGGAAGGGGCCAACGTCCTGACTTTC.

This sequence joins TRBV4-1 and TRBJ1-4; no definite D call. This CDR3 contains 12 residues. Trimming took 4 bases from V and 13 from J, leaving 13 bases between them. CDR1 MGHRA and CDR2 YSYEKL come from the germline V gene. CDR3 region: CASSPPMGLLFF. The CDR3, as DNA: TGCGCCAGCAGCCCGCCTATGGGGTTACTGTTTTTT.

The V call is TRBV7-2, the J call TRBJ1-5, with D hard to call. Germline V gene sequence: CDR1 SGHTA, CDR2 FQGNSA. CDR3 length equals 15 residues. With 1 base removed from V and 2 bases from J, the gap between germline ends came to 9 bases. The CDR3 sequence: CASSLGWGGNQPQHF. Here the CDR3 DNA reads TGTGCCAGCAGCTTAGGGTGGGGAGGCAATCAGCCCCAGCATTTT.

The V call is TRBV5-1, the J call TRBJ2-5; D is undetermined. The DNA matches TRBJ2-7 better at its end, which makes the J call doubtful. The CDR3 is made up of 16 amino acids. Per the germline V gene, CDR1 is SGHRS and CDR2 is YFSETQ. For the CDR3, the DNA is TGCGCCAGCAGCTTGGGGACGGTCAGGAGCTCCTACGAGCAGTACTTC. Translated, it gives CASSLGTVRSSYEQYF.

The chain carries TRBV5-4 and TRBJ1-1, with D possibly matching TRBD1 (5 bases). Trimming pared 2 bases from V and 0 bases from J, leaving 14 bases between. The CDR3 spans 16 residues. The V gene's germline CDR1 is SGHNT and CDR2 YYREEE (reference sequence). CDR3: CASSLSGGRMNTEAFF. The CDR3 DNA is TGTGCCAGCAGCTTAAGTGGGGGACGGATGAACACTGAAGCTTTCTTT.

This chain links TRBV25-1 with TRBJ2-7; D uncertain. V gave up 7 bases and J gave up 2 bases, with 15 bases separating them. Looked up from germline, CDR1 is MGHDK and CDR2 is SYGVNS. The CDR3 extends over 14 amino acids. Here the CDR3 reads CASTDPRITYEQYF. CDR3 DNA: TGTGCCAGCACTGACCCTAGAATTACCTACGAGCAGTACTTC.

The count of this clone is one. The V gene is TRBV18, the J gene TRBJ2-7; 7 bases match TRBD1. V lost 3 bases, J lost 6 bases, and 2 bases stayed unmatched. CDR3 length: 12 amino acids. Germline loops: CDR1 KGHSH, CDR2 LQKENI. This chain's CDR3 is CASSPTGSEQYF. The CDR3 DNA reads TGTGCCAGCTCACCGACAGGGAGCGAGCAGTACTTC.

Comment on this clone: The same CDR3 arises from other DNA sequences in this sample as well. The chain joins TRBV30 to TRBJ1-5; D ambiguous. The CDR3 has 13 amino acids. Trimming stripped 0 bases from V and 0 bases from J, with 3 bases between. The germline V gene encodes CDR1 GTSNPN and CDR2 SVGIG (reference sequence). CDR3 amino acids: CAWSVDSNQPQHF. The CDR3 DNA is TGTGCCTGGAGTGTGGATAGCAATCAGCCCCAGCATTTT.

The gene calls are TRBV30 and TRBJ2-6; 12 nucleotides line up with TRBD1. The CDR3 spans 16 residues. Germline V gives CDR1 GTSNPN, CDR2 SVGIG (reference sequence). Germline trimming cut 5 bases from V and 2 bases from J; bases unmatched to any gene: 4. The CDR3 reads CAWRDRGPTGANVLTF. For the CDR3, the DNA is TGTGCCTGGCGGGACAGGGGGCCCACTGGGGCCAACGTCCTGACTTTC.